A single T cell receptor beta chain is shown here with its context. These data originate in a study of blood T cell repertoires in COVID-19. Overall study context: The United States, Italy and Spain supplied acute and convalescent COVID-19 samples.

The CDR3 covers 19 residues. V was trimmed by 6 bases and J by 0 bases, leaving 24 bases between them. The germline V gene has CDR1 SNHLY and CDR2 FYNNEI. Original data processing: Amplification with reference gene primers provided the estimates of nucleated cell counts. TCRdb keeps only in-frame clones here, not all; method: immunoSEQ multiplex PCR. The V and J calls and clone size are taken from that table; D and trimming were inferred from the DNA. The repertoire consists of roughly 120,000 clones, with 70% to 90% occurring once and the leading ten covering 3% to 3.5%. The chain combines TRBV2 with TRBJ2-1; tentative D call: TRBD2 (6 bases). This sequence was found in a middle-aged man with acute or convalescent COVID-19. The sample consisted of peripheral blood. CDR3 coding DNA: TGTGCCAGCAGACACCTGGGGGGAGAGTCCTCAAGCTCCTACAATGAGCAGTTCTTC. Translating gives CASRHLGGESSSSYNEQFF.